This paragraph reports one T cell receptor beta chain. The target antigen is unknown. This entry belongs to a study of cytomegalovirus exposure and HLA in healthy donors. Findings and limits, study-wide: In vitro experiments confirmed that three CMV-associated chains were specific for CMV antigens. In an earlier analysis, about 87% or about 30%: the productive usage of most TCR beta V segments.

Amplification used 60 Vbeta primers and 13 Jbeta primers. Assay used: immunoSEQ multiplex PCR; TCRdb lists only in-frame clones, some missing. Among some 98,000 clones, under 80% were seen once, and the ten largest hold 1.5% to 2.5%. Material: PBMCs. This TCR was recovered from a man between 35 and 55 years old in good health and CMV-seronegative.

CDR3 DNA sequence: TGCAGCGTTCAGGGGGACACCGGGGAGCTGTTTTTT. This sequence encodes CSVQGDTGELFF. V and J are TRBV29-1 and TRBJ2-2; TRBD1 aligns across 7 bases. Germline V gene lookup returns CDR1 SQVTM and CDR2 ANQGSEA. The CDR3 is 12 amino acids. The trim removed 5 bases at V and 3 bases at J, leaving 0 bases unmatched.